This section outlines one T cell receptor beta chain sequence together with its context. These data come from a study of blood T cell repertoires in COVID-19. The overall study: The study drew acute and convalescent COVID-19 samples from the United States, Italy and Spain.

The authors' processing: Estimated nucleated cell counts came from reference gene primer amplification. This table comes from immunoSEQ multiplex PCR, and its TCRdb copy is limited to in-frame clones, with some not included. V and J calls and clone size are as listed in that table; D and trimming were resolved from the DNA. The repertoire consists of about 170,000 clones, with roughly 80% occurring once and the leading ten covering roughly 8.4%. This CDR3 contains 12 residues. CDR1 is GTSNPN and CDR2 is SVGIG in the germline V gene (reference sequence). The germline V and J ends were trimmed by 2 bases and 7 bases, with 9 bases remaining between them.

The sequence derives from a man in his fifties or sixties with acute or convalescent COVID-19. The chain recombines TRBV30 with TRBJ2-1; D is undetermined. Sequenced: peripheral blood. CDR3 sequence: CAWSLTTNEQFF. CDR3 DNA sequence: TGTGCCTGGAGTCTAACTACAAATGAGCAGTTCTTC.